The present T cell receptor beta chain was sequenced within a study of CD8 T cells in Susac syndrome. Study-level findings and limits: The authors acknowledged that their TCR sequencing and HLA analysis involved a relatively small number of individuals.

As regards this clonotype: Antigen specificity is unknown.

This CDR3 has 14 residues. Germline V gene sequence: CDR1 SGHAT, CDR2 FQNNGV. The ends were cut back, 1 base at V and 8 bases at J, with 12 bases in the middle. A quantity of about 0.5 to 1 ug RNA underwent reverse transcription using random hexamers. The authors amplified TCR beta CDR3 across 54 Vbeta and 13 Jbeta using immunoSEQ multiplex PCR. Each CDR3 protein gets one entry after TCRdb re-called the immunoSEQ multiplex PCR reads with MiXCR. This table holds 210,000 or so distinct CDR3 sequences, 92% found once. The sequenced target, TCR beta, came from blood CD8+ and CD4+ T cells. Negative isolation was used for CD8+ and CD4+ T cells, and FACS enrichment was applied to TEMRA cells.

The sample comprised CD8+ T cells from PBMCs. This chain connects TRBV11-2 to TRBJ2-1; D unresolved. This receptor was taken from a human donor with multiple sclerosis. CDR3 protein: CASSLGVLEHEQFF. The CDR3, as DNA: TGTGCCAGCAGCTTAGGGGTCCTAGAGCATGAGCAGTTCTTC.